A single sample is the source of the 15 T cell receptor beta chains below, sequenced in a study of blood T cell repertoires in COVID-19. Sequencing was performed with immunoSEQ multiplex PCR; in TCRdb, only in-frame clones are kept and a portion is missing. The table records about 180,000 clones, more than 75% of them present only once. Sequenced input: PBMCs or T cells enriched from blood (not recorded which). These TCRs come from a man aged 55-75 years who had been exposed to COVID-19.

V usage is TRBV27 and J usage is TRBJ2-6; possibly TRBD2 for D (7 bases). From germline, CDR1 is MNHEY and CDR2 SMNVEV (reference sequence). The CDR3 sequence is 19 residues long. Trimming pared 0 bases from V and 1 base from J, leaving 16 bases between. The CDR3, as DNA: TGTGCCAGCAGTTTATCAGGCGGGGGCGCTTGGTCTGGGGCCAACGTCCTGACTTTC. Residues: CASSLSGGGAWSGANVLTF.

The chain has TRBV3-1 (or the pseudogene TRBV3-2) and TRBJ2-1; 7 bases fit TRBD1. CDR1 is LGHDT and CDR2 is YNNKEL in the germline V gene (reference sequence). Germline trimming cut 6 bases from V and 0 bases from J; bases unmatched to any gene: 8. The CDR3 is 16 amino acids. The CDR3 is CASRNHRGRSYNEQFF. CDR3 coding DNA: TGTGCCAGCAGAAACCATAGGGGGCGCTCCTACAATGAGCAGTTCTTC.

The chain joins TRBV7-3 to TRBJ2-2; 10 bases fit TRBD2. The CDR3 contains 17 residues. Germline CDR1 SGHTA, CDR2 FQGTGA. V was pared by 5 bases and J by 6 bases, with 12 bases of the junction left unmatched. The CDR3 region is CASSVGRLAGVPGELFF. Here the CDR3 DNA reads TGTGCCAGCAGCGTAGGTCGGCTAGCGGGAGTCCCCGGGGAGCTGTTTTTT.

This clone was detected only a few times. This chain connects TRBV29-1 to TRBJ2-3, with 12 positions matching TRBD1. The CDR3 totals 14 residues. Germline V CDR1 and CDR2: SQVTM, ANQGSEA. CDR3: CTAGGTGGMDTQYF. The CDR3 DNA reads TGCACCGCAGGCGGGACAGGGGGCATGGATACGCAGTATTTT.

The gene calls are TRBV6-5 and TRBJ1-1; no clear D. The V and J ends lost 0 bases and 8 bases respectively, with 13 bases between them. The CDR3 covers 14 residues. Germline CDR1 reads MNHEY; CDR2 reads SVGAGI. The CDR3 sequence: CASSYSGGTPEAFF. The CDR3 DNA reads as TGTGCCAGCAGTTACTCAGGAGGCACCCCGGAAGCTTTCTTT.

This clone was recorded once. The chain carries TRBV5-4 and TRBJ2-1, with 9 bases that match TRBD1. The V gene's germline CDR1 is SGHNT and CDR2 YYREEE (reference sequence). The trim removed 4 bases at V and 9 bases at J, leaving 5 bases unmatched. The CDR3 has 13 amino acids. The CDR3 loop is CASSPTGGREQFF. The DNA of the CDR3 is TGTGCCAGCAGCCCGACAGGGGGTCGTGAGCAGTTCTTC. The full variable domain, in which reference TRBV5-4 and TRBJ2-1 provide the parts outside the CDR3, is ETGVTQSPTHLIKTRGQQVTLRCSSQSGHNTVSWYQQALGQGPQFIFQYYREEENGRGNFPPRFSGLQFPNYSSELNVNALELDDSALYLCASSPTGGREQFFGPGTRLTVL.

The rearrangement uses TRBV27 and TRBJ2-7; 9 bases fit TRBD2. This CDR3 is 15 amino acids long. Trimming removed 4 bases from V and 3 bases from J; junction bases left unmatched: 7. CDR1 MNHEY and CDR2 SMNVEV come from the germline V gene (reference sequence). The CDR3 here is CASSWEGLALYEQYF. As DNA, the CDR3 is TGTGCCAGCAGTTGGGAGGGACTAGCCCTCTACGAGCAGTACTTC.

J is TRBJ2-7 and V is TRBV5-5; a weak D match, TRBD2 (6 bases). V gave up 4 bases and J gave up 2 bases, with 16 bases separating them. The length of the CDR3 is 15 residues. CDR1 is SGHKS, CDR2 YYEKEE, per germline (reference sequence). CDR3 in DNA: TGTGCCAGCAGCCGGGACTCACAGGAACCCTACGAGCAGTACTTC. It codes for CASSRDSQEPYEQYF.

The rearrangement uses TRBV27 and TRBJ2-2; TRBD2 matches 11 bases. The CDR3 has 18 amino acids. Germline lookup yields CDR1 MNHEY and CDR2 SMNVEV (reference sequence). J lost 3 bases, V lost 5 bases, and 11 bases had no gene match. The CDR3 here is CASSTPYTSGRDTGELFF. The CDR3 nucleotides read TGTGCCAGCAGTACGCCATACACTAGCGGGAGAGACACCGGGGAGCTGTTTTTT.

This chain links TRBV27 with TRBJ1-4; no reliable D call. The V gene's germline CDR1 is MNHEY and CDR2 SMNVEV (reference sequence). V was cut by 3 bases and J by 8 bases, with 13 bases left in between. The CDR3 is made up of 14 amino acids. CDR3: CASSFRGSPEKLFF. CDR3 nucleotide sequence: TGTGCCAGCAGTTTCCGCGGATCCCCCGAAAAACTGTTTTTT.

This clone was seen a handful of times. The CDR3 DNA is TGTGCCAGTACTAATGACAGGAGCTCCTACAATGAGCAGTTCTTC. This codes for CASTNDRSSYNEQFF. The gene calls are TRBV19 and TRBJ2-1; TRBD1 is a possible D gene (6 bases). Trimming took off 7 bases at V and 0 bases at J, with 13 bases between the two ends. Per the germline V gene, CDR1 is LNHDA and CDR2 is SQIVND (reference sequence). CDR3 length: 15 amino acids.

This chain connects TRBV19 to TRBJ2-5; possibly TRBD1 for D (6 bases). The CDR3 spans 14 residues. Trimming took 4 bases from V and 4 from J, leaving 13 bases between them. The germline CDR1 and CDR2 sequences are LNHDA and SQIVND (reference sequence). CDR3 nucleotide sequence: TGTGCCAGTAGTACCTACAGGGACCTAGAGACCCAGTACTTC. It encodes CASSTYRDLETQYF.

The V gene is TRBV19, the J gene TRBJ1-5; a weak D match, TRBD1 (5 bases). V gave up 5 bases and J gave up 5 bases, with 16 bases separating them. CDR1 and CDR2 from the germline V gene are LNHDA and SQIVND (reference sequence). This CDR3 contains 15 residues. As DNA, the CDR3 is TGTGCCAGTAGTGTGGGTACAGGTCAGGATCAGCCCCAGCATTTT. Encoded protein: CASSVGTGQDQPQHF.

V is TRBV5-1 and J is TRBJ2-7, with 7 bases aligning to TRBD1. Per the germline V gene, CDR1 is SGHRS and CDR2 is YFSETQ. J lost 7 bases, V lost 0 bases, and 7 bases had no gene match. The CDR3 is 14 amino acids. CDR3 protein: CASSLGLRTGEQYF. The CDR3 coding sequence is TGCGCCAGCAGCTTGGGACTACGGACAGGAGAGCAGTACTTC.

The chain has TRBV19 and TRBJ1-1; TRBD1 aligns across 9 bases. The junction had 7 bases not matched to a gene; V was cut back by 3 bases and J by 11 bases. The V gene's germline CDR1 is LNHDA and CDR2 SQIVND (reference sequence). The CDR3 runs to 13 residues. The chain's CDR3 is CASSMYRGRWAFF. The CDR3, as DNA: TGTGCCAGTAGTATGTACAGGGGGCGCTGGGCTTTCTTT.